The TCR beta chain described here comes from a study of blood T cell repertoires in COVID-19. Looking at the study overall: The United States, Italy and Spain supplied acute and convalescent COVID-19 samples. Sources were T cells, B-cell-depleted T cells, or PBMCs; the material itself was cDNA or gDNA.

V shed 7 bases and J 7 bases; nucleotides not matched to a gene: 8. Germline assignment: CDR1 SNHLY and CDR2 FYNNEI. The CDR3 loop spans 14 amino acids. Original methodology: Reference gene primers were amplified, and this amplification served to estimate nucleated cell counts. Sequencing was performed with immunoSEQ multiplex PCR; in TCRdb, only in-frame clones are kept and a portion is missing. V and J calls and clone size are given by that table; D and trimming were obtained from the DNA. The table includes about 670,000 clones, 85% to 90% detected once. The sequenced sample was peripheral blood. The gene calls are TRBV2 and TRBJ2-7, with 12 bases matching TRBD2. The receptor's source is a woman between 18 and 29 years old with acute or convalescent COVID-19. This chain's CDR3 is CASIDTSGGLEQYF. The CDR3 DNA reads TGTGCCAGCATCGATACTAGCGGGGGGCTTGAGCAGTACTTC.